A single sample is the source of the 28 T cell receptor beta chains below, sequenced in a study of blood T cell repertoires in COVID-19. Method: immunoSEQ multiplex PCR; TCRdb's copy keeps in-frame clones and lacks some. Of about 300,000 clones detected, about nine tenths appear once; the ten largest clones hold about 2%. Sequencing was performed on peripheral blood. Source of these receptors: a young woman with COVID-19, enrolled during active disease.

The rearrangement joins TRBV19 to TRBJ1-5; 7 nucleotides match TRBD1. Trimming took 1 base from V and 7 from J; bases not matched to a gene: 16. The CDR3 runs to 18 residues. Germline CDR1 and CDR2: LNHDA and SQIVND (reference sequence). CDR3 protein: CASSIGGRGQQLRQPQHF. CDR3 in DNA: TGTGCCAGTAGTATAGGGGGGCGGGGACAGCAACTACGACAGCCCCAGCATTTT. The variable domain in full, with the rest retrieved from reference TRBV19 and TRBJ1-5, is DGGITQSPKYLFRKEGQNVTLSCEQNLNHDAMYWYRQDPGQGLRLIYYSQIVNDFQKGDIAEGYSVSREKKESFPLTVTSAQKNPTAFYLCASSIGGRGQQLRQPQHFGDGTRLSIL.

The J gene is TRBJ2-7, the V gene TRBV11-2, with 8 bases lining up with TRBD2. Per germline, CDR1 SGHAT and CDR2 FQNNGV. The CDR3 is 15 amino acids. The V gene end was trimmed by 6 bases and the J gene end by 5 bases; junction bases not matched to a gene: 12. The CDR3 nucleotides are TGTGCCAGCAGGGCCTTTAGCGGGACGATTAACGAGCAGTACTTC. It encodes CASRAFSGTINEQYF.

The chain is built from TRBV28 and TRBJ2-2, with a possible D match to TRBD1 (6 bases). CDR3 length equals 15 residues. V was trimmed by 3 bases and J by 5 bases, leaving 13 bases between them. Looked up from germline, CDR1 is MDHEN and CDR2 is SYDVKM. The CDR3 DNA sequence: TGTGCCAGCAGTTTGACCCAGGGGAAAACCGGGGAGCTGTTTTTT. Translated: CASSLTQGKTGELFF. The full variable domain, completed using reference TRBV28 and TRBJ2-2, is DVKVTQSSRYLVKRTGEKVFLECVQDMDHENMFWYRQDPGLGLRLIYFSYDVKMKEKGDIPEGYSVSREKKERFSLILESASTNQTSMYLCASSLTQGKTGELFFGEGSRLTVL.

This clone was counted once. This sequence joins TRBV2 and TRBJ1-3; 9 bases line up with TRBD1. The CDR3 has 15 amino acids. Germline lookup yields CDR1 SNHLY and CDR2 FYNNEI. Germline trimming cut 5 bases from V and 3 bases from J; bases unmatched to any gene: 5. The CDR3 DNA reads as TGTGCCAGCAGTTCGAGGGACAGGGTTGGAAACACCATATATTTT. It codes for CASSSRDRVGNTIYF.

This clone was seen just once. The chain employs TRBV28 and TRBJ2-5; 9 nucleotides match TRBD1. The V gene's germline CDR1 is MDHEN and CDR2 SYDVKM. There are 14 residues in the CDR3. The V gene end was trimmed by 4 bases and the J gene end by 4 bases; junction bases not matched to a gene: 4. The CDR3 sequence: CASSSPTGGETQYF. The CDR3 nucleotides are TGTGCCAGCAGTTCCCCGACAGGGGGAGAGACCCAGTACTTC.

This clone was seen just once. The J gene is TRBJ1-3, the V gene TRBV6-7, with 7 bases identical to TRBD1. TRBV6-7 is filed as an ORF, its function uncertain. V shed 2 bases, J shed 1 base, and the junction held 8 bases outside the gene matches. This CDR3 contains 17 residues. CDR3 amino acids: CASSYITGVRSGNTIYF. The CDR3 DNA reads TGTGCCAGCAGTTACATTACAGGGGTTCGATCTGGAAACACCATATATTTT.

The chain couples TRBV21-1 to TRBJ2-2; TRBD2, as called in the table, went unchecked against the DNA. TRBV21-1 is a listed pseudogene. The CDR3 consists of 13 residues. Here the CDR3 DNA reads TGTGCCGGGACTAGCGGGAGCCACGGGGAGCTGTTTTTT. This sequence encodes CAGTSGSHGELFF.

This clone has a count of ten or more. The chain joins TRBV7-9 to TRBJ2-7, with TRBD1 matching 10 bases. The CDR3 has 16 residues. Germline values: CDR1 SEHNR, CDR2 FQNEAQ (reference sequence). V was clipped by 4 bases and J by 1 base; unmatched bases: 7. The CDR3 DNA is TGTGCCAGCAGCTCCACGGACAGGGGGGGTTCCTACGAGCAGTACTTC. It specifies CASSSTDRGGSYEQYF.

This chain uses TRBV7-7 with TRBJ2-2; 9 positions match TRBD1. Germline V gene data show CDR1 as SSHAT and CDR2 as FNYEAQ (reference sequence). The CDR3 runs to 18 residues. The V segment lost 6 bases and the J segment 4 bases; nucleotides outside the gene matches: 15. The CDR3 sequence is CASRPTPGQGNSTGELFF. The CDR3 coding sequence is TGTGCCAGCAGGCCTACACCGGGACAGGGTAATAGCACCGGGGAGCTGTTTTTT.

The rearrangement links TRBV10-3 to TRBJ2-3; maybe TRBD2 (5 bases). V lost 6 bases to trimming and J lost 2 bases, with 12 bases between them. In germline, CDR1 is ENHRY, CDR2 SYGVKD. The CDR3 spans 14 residues. CDR3 nucleotide sequence: TGTGCCATCAGGGGCGGGCAGGCCACAGATACGCAGTATTTT. This translates into CAIRGGQATDTQYF.

The V and J genes are TRBV9 and TRBJ2-1; 14 nucleotides agree with TRBD2. The V gene end was trimmed by 4 bases and the J gene end by 9 bases; junction bases not matched to a gene: 9. In germline, CDR1 is SGDLS, CDR2 YYNGEE. The CDR3 sequence is 16 residues long. The CDR3 sequence: CASSPTTSGRAVEQFF. CDR3 bases: TGTGCCAGCAGCCCTACGACTAGCGGGAGGGCCGTTGAGCAGTTCTTC.

This clone came up a few times. CDR3: CASSLRLAGGNEQYF. The DNA for the CDR3 is TGTGCCAGCAGCTTGAGACTAGCGGGAGGTAACGAGCAGTACTTC. The rearrangement links TRBV5-4 to TRBJ2-7; 13 bases match TRBD2. V shed 1 base, J shed 5 bases, and the junction held 3 bases outside the gene matches. CDR3 size: 15 residues. Germline V CDR1 and CDR2: SGHNT, YYREEE (reference sequence).

This chain uses TRBV5-1 with TRBJ1-1; possible D gene TRBD1, 6 bases. Trimming left V 4 bases short and J 1 base short, with 14 bases between. The CDR3 is made up of 15 amino acids. Germline CDR1 and CDR2: SGHRS and YFSETQ. CDR3 sequence: CASSGPGQTNTEAFF. The CDR3 nucleotides read TGCGCCAGCAGCGGACCAGGACAGACGAACACTGAAGCTTTCTTT. Looking up the rest from reference TRBV5-1 and TRBJ1-1 gives the full variable domain: KAGVTQTPRYLIKTRGQQVTLSCSPISGHRSVSWYQQTPGQGLQFLFEYFSETQRNKGNFPGRFSGRQFSNSRSEMNVSTLELGDSALYLCASSGPGQTNTEAFFGQGTRLTVV.

This clone has just one count. Here the CDR3 reads CASSAYSEAFF. CDR3 in DNA: TGTGCCAGCAGCGCCTATAGTGAAGCTTTCTTT. The genes are TRBV12-3 or TRBV12-4 and TRBJ1-1; D remains ambiguous. Trimming took 6 bases from V and 7 from J, leaving 9 bases between them. CDR3 length: 11 amino acids.

In DNA, the CDR3 is TGTGCCACCAGTGATTCGGGACAGGGGAATCCTGATCAGCCCCAGCATTTT. Protein product: CATSDSGQGNPDQPQHF. The V and J genes are TRBV24-1 and TRBJ1-5, with 10 bases fitting TRBD1. CDR1 and CDR2 from the germline V gene are KGHDR and SFDVKD. The ends lost 2 bases at V and 5 bases at J; junction bases unmatched: 8. The CDR3 is 17 residues long.

V gene TRBV7-3 combines with J gene TRBJ2-2; TRBD2 might be the D (6 bases). The V gene lost 11 bases and the J gene lost 8 bases, with 33 bases spanning the gap. In germline, CDR1 is SGHTA, CDR2 FQGTGA. The CDR3 spans 18 residues. The CDR3 spells CASQQQLGDWAVRGELFF. The CDR3, as DNA: TGTGCCTCTCAACAGCAGCTTGGGGACTGGGCGGTGAGAGGGGAGCTGTTTTTT.

This sequence joins TRBV6-5 and TRBJ2-1, with TRBD2 matching over 11 bases. The J segment lost 9 bases and the V segment lost 0 bases, leaving 7 bases of the junction unmatched. The CDR3 loop spans 16 amino acids. Germline loops: CDR1 MNHEY, CDR2 SVGAGI. This CDR3 reads CASSYSTSGNGGEQFF. In DNA, the CDR3 is TGTGCCAGCAGTTACTCGACTAGCGGGAATGGGGGTGAGCAGTTCTTC.

V and J are TRBV18 and TRBJ2-5, with TRBD2 matching 9 bases. V lost 2 bases and J lost 4; bases outside the gene matches: 5. The CDR3 is 15 residues long. CDR1 and CDR2 from the germline V gene are KGHSH and LQKENI. CDR3 region: CASSPTAGGGETQYF. In nucleotides, the CDR3 is TGTGCCAGCTCACCAACGGCGGGAGGGGGAGAGACCCAGTACTTC.

The J gene is TRBJ2-7, the V gene TRBV4-1, with TRBD2 matching over 12 bases. V was clipped by 4 bases and J by 5 bases; unmatched bases: 6. In germline, CDR1 is MGHRA, CDR2 YSYEKL. The CDR3 covers 15 residues. The CDR3 protein is CASSPTSGSSHEQYF. In nucleotides, the CDR3 is TGCGCCAGCAGCCCGACTAGCGGGAGTTCCCACGAGCAGTACTTC.

The CDR3 DNA is TGCGCCAGCACCCCTCTTGCGAGCCCAACGGGTGAGCAGTTCTTC. Protein product: CASTPLASPTGEQFF. J is TRBJ2-1 and V is TRBV5-1; D uncertain. This CDR3 has 15 residues. From germline, CDR1 is SGHRS and CDR2 YFSETQ. Trimming took off 6 bases at V and 9 bases at J, with 22 bases between the two ends.

V is TRBV27 and J is TRBJ1-4; the D is unclear. Germline lookup yields CDR1 MNHEY and CDR2 SMNVEV (reference sequence). V lost 7 bases to trimming and J lost 3 bases, with 12 bases between them. The CDR3 is 14 amino acids. Written as DNA, the CDR3 is TGTGCCAGCACTCCTCGGGTCCCTAATGAAAAACTGTTTTTT. Encoded protein: CASTPRVPNEKLFF.

This rearrangement joins TRBV19 to TRBJ2-1; D call uncertain. Per the germline V gene, CDR1 is LNHDA and CDR2 is SQIVND (reference sequence). This CDR3 has 13 residues. Trimming cost V 3 bases and J 4 bases, with 7 bases left between them. The CDR3 DNA follows: TGTGCCAGTAGTATGGAACAGTACAATGAGCAGTTCTTC. This encodes CASSMEQYNEQFF.

The V call is TRBV12-5, the J call TRBJ2-1; 7 nucleotides match TRBD1. Trimming removed 0 bases from V and 12 bases from J; junction bases left unmatched: 5. The CDR3 consists of 13 residues. Per germline, CDR1 LGHNT and CDR2 FRNRAP. The CDR3 nucleotides read TGTGCTAGTGGTTTGGTACAGCAGGGGGTGCAGTTCTTC. This gives the protein CASGLVQQGVQFF.

The chain has TRBV4-1 and TRBJ1-1; weak D call: TRBD1 (6 bases). The CDR3 extends over 15 amino acids. V was trimmed by 7 bases and J by 4 bases, leaving 19 bases between them. Germline CDR1 reads MGHRA; CDR2 reads YSYEKL. As DNA, the CDR3 is TGCGCCAGCACAGGGGCAGGGGTGCCCCTCACTGAAGCTTTCTTT. As protein: CASTGAGVPLTEAFF.

This clone was picked up one time. The chain employs TRBV7-7 and TRBJ2-7, with 9 bases identical to TRBD1. The J segment lost 4 bases and the V segment lost 1 base, leaving 2 bases of the junction unmatched. Germline V lookup: CDR1 SSHAT, CDR2 FNYEAQ (reference sequence). The CDR3 spans 14 residues. CDR3 in amino acids: CASSLGTGVYEQYF. CDR3 DNA sequence: TGTGCCAGCAGCTTAGGGACAGGGGTGTACGAGCAGTACTTC.

The chain employs TRBV10-2 and TRBJ2-5; a possible D gene is TRBD2 (6 bases). The CDR3 consists of 14 residues. The V gene lost 5 bases and the J gene lost 4 bases, with 14 bases spanning the gap. The germline gives CDR1 WSHSY, CDR2 SAAADI. The CDR3, as DNA: TGCGCCAGCAGTCCACGACTAGAAGTAGAGACCCAGTACTTC. Its protein product is CASSPRLEVETQYF.

The chain uses TRBV6-5 and TRBJ2-1; TRBD2 matches 8 bases. The ends lost 2 bases at V and 4 bases at J; junction bases unmatched: 4. CDR1 and CDR2 (germline): MNHEY, SVGAGI. The CDR3 runs 15 residues. The CDR3 sequence: CASSYGVAGYNEQFF. DNA for the CDR3: TGTGCCAGCAGTTACGGGGTAGCGGGGTACAATGAGCAGTTCTTC.

This chain joins TRBV28 and TRBJ2-5; TRBD2 aligns across 10 bases. Germline V lookup: CDR1 MDHEN, CDR2 SYDVKM. V was pared by 5 bases and J by 4 bases, with 10 bases of the junction left unmatched. The CDR3 covers 16 residues. The CDR3 is CASSIPLAGVGETQYF. The CDR3 DNA follows: TGTGCCAGCAGTATTCCCCTAGCGGGAGTAGGAGAGACCCAGTACTTC.